The clone carrying this TCR beta chain occurred a few times. This sample is part of a study of glioma-infiltrating T cells after dendritic cell vaccination. This CDR3 is 15 amino acids long. Germline V CDR1 and CDR2: WSHSY, SAAADI. Trimming shortened V by 2 bases and J by 0 bases, and 11 bases separated the two germline ends. TCRB CDR3 was amplified from 2 ug genomic DNA or less. TCRdb's copy holds only in-frame clones and misses some; the assay was immunoSEQ multiplex PCR. Of roughly 60,000 clones listed, about four fifths are singletons. Time point defined: after dendritic cell vaccination, including at tumor progression/relapse.

This TCR came from a human donor with glioblastoma. This specimen consisted of blood, obtained after dendritic cell vaccination. The chain employs TRBV10-2 and TRBJ2-7; D may be TRBD1 (6 bases). CDR3 in DNA: TGCGCCAGCAGTGAGAGACAGGTGTACTCCTACGAGCAGTACTTC. The encoded protein is CASSERQVYSYEQYF.